This section outlines one T cell receptor (beta chain) sequence together with its context. Its antigen is not identified. Primers: 52 TRBV forward and 13 TRBJ reverse. Using immunoSEQ multiplex PCR, the repertoire was profiled, and TCRdb retains in-frame clones only, with some absent. The table has some 17,000 clones, about 92% seen once. The record originates from a study of regulatory T cells. Notes on the study in general: Shannon entropy was nonsignificantly lower in patient CD8+ T cells than control CD8+ cells.

Trimming cost V 3 bases and J 5 bases, with 14 bases left between them. CDR3 length equals 13 residues. The germline CDR1 and CDR2 sequences are GTSNPN and SVGIG (reference sequence). At testing, patients were 2 to 39 years old, with reduced naive and increased memory T-cell proportions. This TCR derives from a person between 18 and 30 years old with CD3G deficiency. The chain carries TRBV30 and TRBJ2-7; perhaps D is TRBD1 or TRBD2 (5 bases each). The specimen was CD8+ T cells sorted from blood. The DNA for the CDR3 is TGTGCCTGGAGCCTGGGGGTTGCAGACGAGCAGTACTTC. This gives the protein CAWSLGVADEQYF.